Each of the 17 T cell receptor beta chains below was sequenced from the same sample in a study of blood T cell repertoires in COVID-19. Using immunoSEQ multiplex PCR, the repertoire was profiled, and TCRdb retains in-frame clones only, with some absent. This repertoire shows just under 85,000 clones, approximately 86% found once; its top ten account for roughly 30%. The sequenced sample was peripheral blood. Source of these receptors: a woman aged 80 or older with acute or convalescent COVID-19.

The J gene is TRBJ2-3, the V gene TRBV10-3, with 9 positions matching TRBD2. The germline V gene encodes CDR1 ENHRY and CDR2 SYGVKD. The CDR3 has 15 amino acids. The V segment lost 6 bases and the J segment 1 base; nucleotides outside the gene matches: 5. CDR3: CAISPTSGGTDTQYF. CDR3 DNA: TGTGCCATCAGCCCGACTAGCGGTGGCACAGATACGCAGTATTTT.

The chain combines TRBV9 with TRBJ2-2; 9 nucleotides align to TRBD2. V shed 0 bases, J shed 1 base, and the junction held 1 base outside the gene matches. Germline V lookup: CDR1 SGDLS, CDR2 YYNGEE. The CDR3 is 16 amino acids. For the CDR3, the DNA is TGTGCCAGCAGCGTAGCTAGCGGGATGAACACCGGGGAGCTGTTTTTT. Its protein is CASSVASGMNTGELFF.

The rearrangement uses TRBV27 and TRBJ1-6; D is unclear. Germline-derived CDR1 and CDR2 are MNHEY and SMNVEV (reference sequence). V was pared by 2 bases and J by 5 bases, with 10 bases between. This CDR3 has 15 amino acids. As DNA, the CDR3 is TGTGCCAGCAGTTTAGCAGGCAACGATAATTCACCCCTCCACTTT. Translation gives CASSLAGNDNSPLHF.

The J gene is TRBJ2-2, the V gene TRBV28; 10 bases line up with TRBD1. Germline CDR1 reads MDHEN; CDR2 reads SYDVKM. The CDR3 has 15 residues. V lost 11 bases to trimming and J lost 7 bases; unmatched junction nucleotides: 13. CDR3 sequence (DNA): TGTGCCGTCTCAGAGGGACAGGGGATCGGCGGGGAGCTGTTTTTT. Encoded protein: CAVSEGQGIGGELFF.

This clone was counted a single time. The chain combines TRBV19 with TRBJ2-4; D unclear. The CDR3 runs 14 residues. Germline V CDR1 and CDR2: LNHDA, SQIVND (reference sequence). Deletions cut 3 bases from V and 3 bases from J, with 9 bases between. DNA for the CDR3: TGTGCCAGTAGTATCTCAGGTGTCAAAAACATTCAGTACTTC. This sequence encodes CASSISGVKNIQYF.

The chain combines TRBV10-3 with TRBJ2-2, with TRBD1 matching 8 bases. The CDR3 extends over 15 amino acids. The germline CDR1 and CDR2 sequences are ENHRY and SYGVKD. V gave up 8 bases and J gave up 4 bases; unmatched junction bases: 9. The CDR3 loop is CAILQGGTSTGELFF. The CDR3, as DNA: TGTGCCATCCTACAGGGGGGTACGTCCACCGGGGAGCTGTTTTTT.

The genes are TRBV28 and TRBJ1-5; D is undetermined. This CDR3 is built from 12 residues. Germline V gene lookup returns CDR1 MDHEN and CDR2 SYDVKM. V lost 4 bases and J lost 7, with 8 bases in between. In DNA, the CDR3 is TGTGCCAGCAGTTCTCCAGAACAGCCCCAGCATTTT. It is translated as CASSSPEQPQHF.

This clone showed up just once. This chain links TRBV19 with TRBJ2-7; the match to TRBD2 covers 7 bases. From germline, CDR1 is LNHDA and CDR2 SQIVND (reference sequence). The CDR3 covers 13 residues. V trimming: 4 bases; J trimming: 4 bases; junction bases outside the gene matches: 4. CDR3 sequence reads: CASSTRGVYEQYF. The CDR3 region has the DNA TGTGCCAGTAGTACCCGGGGGGTTTACGAGCAGTACTTC.

The CDR3 bases are TGCAGCGTCCGAGGCTCCTCCTACGAGCAGTACTTC. Translation: CSVRGSSYEQYF. The chain uses TRBV29-1 and TRBJ2-7, with D unclear. The CDR3 length is 12 residues. Trimming removed 6 bases from V and 0 bases from J, with 9 bases in between. The germline gives CDR1 SQVTM, CDR2 ANQGSEA.

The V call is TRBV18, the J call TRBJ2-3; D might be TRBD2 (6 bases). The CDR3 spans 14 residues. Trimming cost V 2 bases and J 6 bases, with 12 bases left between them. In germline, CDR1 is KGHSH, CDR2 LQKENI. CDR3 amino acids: CASSPGLTLDTQYF. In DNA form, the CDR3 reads TGTGCCAGCTCACCAGGACTAACCCTGGATACGCAGTATTTT.

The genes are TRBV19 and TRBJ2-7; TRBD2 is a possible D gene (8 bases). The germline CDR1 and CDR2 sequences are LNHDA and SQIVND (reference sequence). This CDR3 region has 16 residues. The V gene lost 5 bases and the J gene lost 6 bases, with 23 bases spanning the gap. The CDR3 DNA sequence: TGTGCCAGTAGTCGGGAGGGGACGACAGGGTCGGGCGAGCAGTACTTC. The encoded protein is CASSREGTTGSGEQYF.

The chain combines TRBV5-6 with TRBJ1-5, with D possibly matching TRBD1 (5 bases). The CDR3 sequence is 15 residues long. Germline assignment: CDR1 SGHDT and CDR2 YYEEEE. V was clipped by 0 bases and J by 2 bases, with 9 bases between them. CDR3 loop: CASSLAGQGNQPQHF. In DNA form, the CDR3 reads TGTGCCAGCAGCTTGGCTGGACAAGGCAATCAGCCCCAGCATTTT.

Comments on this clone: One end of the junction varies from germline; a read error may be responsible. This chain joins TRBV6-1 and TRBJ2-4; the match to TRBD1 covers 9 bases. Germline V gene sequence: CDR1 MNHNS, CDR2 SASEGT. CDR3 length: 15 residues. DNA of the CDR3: TGTGCCAGCAGAGAAGCCGGGACAGGGACTACCATTCAGTACTTC. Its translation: CASREAGTGTTIQYF.

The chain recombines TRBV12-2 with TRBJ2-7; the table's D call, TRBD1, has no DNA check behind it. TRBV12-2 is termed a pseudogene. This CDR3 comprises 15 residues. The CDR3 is CASRFRDRSSYEQYF. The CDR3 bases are TGTGCAAGTCGCTTCCGGGACAGGAGCTCCTACGAGCAGTACTTC.

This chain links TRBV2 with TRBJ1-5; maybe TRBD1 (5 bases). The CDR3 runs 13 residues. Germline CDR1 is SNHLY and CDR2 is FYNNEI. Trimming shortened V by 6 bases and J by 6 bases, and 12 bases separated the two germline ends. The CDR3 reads CASSVTVTQPQHF. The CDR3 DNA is TGTGCCAGCAGCGTGACAGTAACTCAGCCCCAGCATTTT. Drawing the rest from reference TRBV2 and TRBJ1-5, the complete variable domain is EPEVTQTPSHQVTQMGQEVILRCVPISNHLYFYWYRQILGQKVEFLVSFYNNEISEKSEIFDDQFSVERPDGSNFTLKIRSTKLEDSAMYFCASSVTVTQPQHFGDGTRLSIL.

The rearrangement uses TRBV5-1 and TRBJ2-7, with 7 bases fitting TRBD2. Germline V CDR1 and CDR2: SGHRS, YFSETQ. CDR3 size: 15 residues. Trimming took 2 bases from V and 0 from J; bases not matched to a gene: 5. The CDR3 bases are TGCGCCAGCAGCTTCGCTAGCGGAATCTCCTACGAGCAGTACTTC. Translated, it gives CASSFASGISYEQYF.

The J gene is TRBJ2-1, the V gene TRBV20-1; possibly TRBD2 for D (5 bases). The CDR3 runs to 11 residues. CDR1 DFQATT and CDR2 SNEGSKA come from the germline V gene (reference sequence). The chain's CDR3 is CRPAGYNEQFF. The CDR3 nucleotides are TGCAGGCCGGCGGGTTACAATGAGCAGTTCTTC.